The T cell receptor (beta chain) under discussion was sequenced for a study of blood T cell repertoires in COVID-19. The assay was immunoSEQ multiplex PCR, and TCRdb's table has in-frame clones only and misses some. Of 180,000 or so clones in the sample, approximately 90% are singletons; the top ten hold roughly 0.95%. V trimming: 6 bases; J trimming: 1 base; junction bases outside the gene matches: 6. This CDR3 comprises 16 residues. Germline CDR1 SNHLY, CDR2 FYNNEI. The chain has TRBV2 and TRBJ2-4, with 10 bases lining up with TRBD1. The TCR comes from a man younger than 30 with acute or convalescent COVID-19. Sequenced material: peripheral blood. CDR3: CASSPGTGVAKNIQYF. The CDR3 nucleotides are TGTGCCAGCAGCCCCGGGACAGGGGTTGCCAAAAACATTCAGTACTTC.